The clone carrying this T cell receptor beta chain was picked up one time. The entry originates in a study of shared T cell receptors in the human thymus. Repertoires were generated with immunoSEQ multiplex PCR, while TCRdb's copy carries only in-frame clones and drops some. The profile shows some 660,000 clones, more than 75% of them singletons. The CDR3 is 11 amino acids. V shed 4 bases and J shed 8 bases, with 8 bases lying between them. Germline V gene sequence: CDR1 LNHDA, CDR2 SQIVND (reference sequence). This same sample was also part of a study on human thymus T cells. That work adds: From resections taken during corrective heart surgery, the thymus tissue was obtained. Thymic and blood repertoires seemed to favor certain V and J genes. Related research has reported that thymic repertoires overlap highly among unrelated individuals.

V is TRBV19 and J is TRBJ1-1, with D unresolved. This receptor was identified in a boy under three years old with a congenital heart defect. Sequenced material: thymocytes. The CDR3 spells CASSTREEAFF. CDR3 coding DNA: TGTGCCAGTAGTACTCGGGAAGAAGCTTTCTTT.